The clone carrying this TCR beta chain appeared a few times. Its antigen is undetermined. This entry comes from a study of T cells in Graves' hyperthyroidism and ophthalmopathy. Study-level information: At the time of initial diagnosis and before any treatment, peripheral blood was collected. The study's findings and limits: Ophthalmopathy prediction by the model preceded onset by a median roughly 6 months. Ophthalmopathy cases were set apart from stable hyperthyroidism by a 13 V-J model.

The CDR3 runs 15 residues. Per the germline V gene, CDR1 is MGHRA and CDR2 is YSYEKL. V shed 3 bases and J shed 7 bases, with 19 bases lying between them. Used for diagnoses were clinical symptoms, serum thyroxine and TRAb, thyroid ultrasound and orbital computed tomography. Amplification targeted TCR beta CDR3 regions from RNA transcripts. HTBI primers were employed in a first-round RT-PCR of the TCR CDR3. Via MiXCR, TCRdb re-called the multiplex PCR reads, giving one row per CDR3 protein. The sample records 600,000 to 850,000 distinct CDR3 sequences, 18% being singletons. Source material: blood. The J gene is TRBJ2-7, the V gene TRBV4-1; tentatively, D is TRBD2 (6 bases). The receptor comes from a woman in her fifties or sixties with Graves' hyperthyroidism that later progressed to Graves' ophthalmopathy. The CDR3 sequence: CASSQGTGLGREQYF. CDR3 nucleotide sequence: TGCGCCAGCAGCCAGGGGACTGGTTTGGGTCGAGAGCAGTACTTC.